This T cell receptor beta chain was identified in a study of identical twins. Study-level results: Twin-shared out-of-frame alpha sequences were enriched for low generation probability.

TCRdb re-called the 5' RACE reads with MiXCR, one entry per CDR3 protein. This table has 600,000 to 700,000 distinct CDR3 sequences, around 20% appearing once. This clonotype was found many times. Antigen: not known. This sample was shared with a second study, whose subject was T cells expressing NK-cell markers.

The TCR comes from a woman aged 18-30 years in good health. The sample taken for sequencing was PBMCs.

In DNA, the CDR3 is TGTGCCAGCAGCTTAGCGCCCCAGGGCTGGAATCAGCCCCAGCATTTT. Translation: CASSLAPQGWNQPQHF. V gene TRBV7-2 combines with J gene TRBJ1-5; maybe TRBD1 (5 bases). Germline loops: CDR1 SGHTA, CDR2 FQGNSA. V lost 0 bases, J lost 4 bases, and 13 bases lay in between. This CDR3 is built from 16 residues.